This T cell receptor beta chain was sequenced during a study of blood T cell repertoires in COVID-19. The data were produced by immunoSEQ multiplex PCR, yet TCRdb's version contains in-frame clones alone and is incomplete. The sample contains under 200,000 clones, 84% of which appear only once. Of note for this clone: Germline and junction disagree at one end, which may indicate a read error.

Germline V gene data show CDR1 as MNHNS and CDR2 as SASEGT. The CDR3 loop spans 15 amino acids. The sequence was collected from a man aged 25 to 45 with active or convalescent COVID-19. Source material: peripheral blood. This chain links TRBV6-1 with TRBJ2-5; 8 bases are shared with TRBD2. The CDR3 loop reads CASREGYGREETQYF. DNA for the CDR3: TGTGCCAGCCGTGAGGGGTACGGGAGGGAAGAGACCCAGTACTTC.